The rows below give T cell receptor beta chains drawn from one sample of a study of regulatory and conventional T cells in RAG deficiency. This table comes from immunoSEQ multiplex PCR, and its TCRdb copy is limited to in-frame clones, with some not included. The table has tens of thousands of clones, 75% to 95% seen once. These data also featured in a second study, about regulatory T cells.

The material sequenced was Tregs sorted from blood. The receptors were gathered from a human donor in good health. CDR3s include the opening cysteine and the closing phenylalanine or tryptophan. D genes are given only for firm matches. Clone size, where shown, is once, few, many, or a class for clones that have expanded.

clone_size: .
d_call: TRBD1
j_call: TRBJ2-7
v_call: TRBV9
cdr3_aa: CASSPHPQGALDEQYF
cdr3_nt: TGTGCCAGCAGCCCTCACCCACAGGGGGCGCTGGATGAGCAGTACTTC

clone_size: few
d_call: .
j_call: TRBJ1-1
v_call: TRBV30
cdr3_aa: CAWTQRGGRAEAFF
cdr3_nt: TGTGCCTGGACCCAACGGGGGGGGAGGGCTGAAGCTTTCTTT

clone_size: medium-sized
d_call: .
j_call: TRBJ1-6
v_call: TRBV10-3
cdr3_aa: CAISDFGRDSPLHF
cdr3_nt: TGTGCCATCAGTGACTTTGGAAGGGATTCACCCCTCCACTTT

clone_size: .
d_call: .
j_call: TRBJ1-6
v_call: TRBV5-1
cdr3_aa: CASSLEGSPLHF
cdr3_nt: TGCGCCAGCAGCTTGGAAGGTTCACCCCTCCACTTT

clone_size: .
d_call: .
j_call: TRBJ1-6
v_call: TRBV7-2
cdr3_aa: CASSWGRTYNSPLHF
cdr3_nt: TGTGCCAGCAGCTGGGGACGGACCTATAATTCACCCCTCCACTTT

clone_size: .
d_call: .
j_call: TRBJ1-2
v_call: TRBV30
cdr3_aa: CAWSITGIYTF
cdr3_nt: TGTGCCTGGAGTATAACAGGGATCTACACCTTC

clone_size: .
d_call: .
j_call: TRBJ1-6
v_call: TRBV4-2
cdr3_aa: CASSQDIGPRSSPLHF
cdr3_nt: TGTGCCAGCAGCCAAGATATCGGGCCACGCTCTTCACCCCTCCACTTT

clone_size: .
d_call: .
j_call: TRBJ2-2
v_call: TRBV2
cdr3_aa: CASCPRGQGFLGELFF
cdr3_nt: TGTGCCAGCTGTCCCCGAGGGCAGGGGTTTTTGGGGGAGCTGTTTTTT

clone_size: once
d_call: .
j_call: TRBJ1-3
v_call: TRBV6-1
cdr3_aa: CASSGPTVSGNTIYF
cdr3_nt: TGTGCCAGCAGTGGCCCGACAGTGTCTGGAAACACCATATATTTT

clone_size: once
d_call: TRBD1
j_call: TRBJ1-2
v_call: TRBV5-1
cdr3_aa: CASSPTGTGNGYTF
cdr3_nt: TGCGCCAGCAGCCCGACTGGGACAGGGAATGGCTACACCTTC

clone_size: .
d_call: .
j_call: TRBJ2-3
v_call: TRBV18
cdr3_aa: CASSPSKRGSTDTQYF
cdr3_nt: TGTGCCAGCTCACCATCAAAACGAGGGAGCACAGATACGCAGTATTTT

clone_size: .
d_call: .
j_call: TRBJ1-6
v_call: TRBV25-1
cdr3_aa: CASSQSPLHF
cdr3_nt: TGTGCCAGCAGTCAATCACCCCTCCACTTT

clone_size: .
d_call: .
j_call: TRBJ2-7
v_call: TRBV2
cdr3_aa: CASSGHGGPYEQYF
cdr3_nt: TGTGCCAGCAGTGGTCATGGGGGGCCCTACGAGCAGTACTTC

clone_size: .
d_call: TRBD1
j_call: TRBJ2-1
v_call: TRBV30
cdr3_aa: CAWRLQGAGNEQFF
cdr3_nt: TGTGCCTGGAGGTTACAGGGGGCTGGAAATGAGCAGTTCTTC

clone_size: .
d_call: .
j_call: TRBJ2-3
v_call: TRBV7-8
cdr3_aa: CASSRKRTRTDTQYF
cdr3_nt: TGTGCCAGCAGCCGGAAGAGAACAAGAACGGATACGCAGTATTTT

clone_size: .
d_call: .
j_call: TRBJ2-7
v_call: TRBV6-5
cdr3_aa: CASSYIGGVYEQYF
cdr3_nt: TGTGCCAGCAGTTATATCGGGGGCGTCTACGAGCAGTACTTC

clone_size: .
d_call: .
j_call: TRBJ2-2
v_call: TRBV6-6
cdr3_aa: CASSTTLATGELFF
cdr3_nt: TGTGCCAGCAGCACCACTCTAGCTACCGGGGAGCTGTTTTTT

clone_size: .
d_call: .
j_call: TRBJ1-6
v_call: TRBV9
cdr3_aa: CASSVRGGNSPLHF
cdr3_nt: TGTGCCAGCAGCGTAAGAGGAGGCAATTCACCCCTCCACTTT

clone_size: .
d_call: TRBD1
j_call: TRBJ1-3
v_call: TRBV28
cdr3_aa: CASSFRDRAHTIYF
cdr3_nt: TGTGCCAGCAGTTTTAGGGACAGGGCGCACACCATATATTTT

clone_size: .
d_call: .
j_call: TRBJ1-6
v_call: TRBV7-2
cdr3_aa: CASSRDFRSYNSPLHF
cdr3_nt: TGTGCCAGCAGCCGGGACTTCCGCTCCTATAATTCACCCCTCCACTTT

clone_size: .
d_call: TRBD1
j_call: TRBJ1-6
v_call: TRBV11-1
cdr3_aa: CASSPDRVVNSPLHF
cdr3_nt: TGTGCCAGCAGCCCGGACAGGGTGGTGAATTCACCCCTCCACTTT

clone_size: .
d_call: .
j_call: TRBJ1-5
v_call: TRBV2
cdr3_aa: CASSQAGLGQPQHF
cdr3_nt: TGTGCCAGCAGCCAAGCGGGATTGGGTCAGCCCCAGCATTTT

clone_size: .
d_call: .
j_call: TRBJ1-6
v_call: TRBV4-2
cdr3_aa: CASSQDGRAQSPLHF
cdr3_nt: TGTGCCAGCAGCCAAGATGGGAGGGCTCAGTCACCCCTCCACTTT

clone_size: .
d_call: .
j_call: TRBJ1-3
v_call: TRBV5-8
cdr3_aa: CASSPGRGNTIYF
cdr3_nt: TGTGCCAGCAGCCCGGGACGGGGAAACACCATATATTTT

clone_size: .
d_call: .
j_call: TRBJ2-3
v_call: TRBV11-2
cdr3_aa: CASSFLRDTQYF
cdr3_nt: TGTGCCAGCAGCTTTCTAAGGGATACGCAGTATTTT

clone_size: .
d_call: .
j_call: TRBJ2-5
v_call: TRBV28
cdr3_aa: CASSQETQYF
cdr3_nt: TGTGCCAGCAGCCAGGAGACCCAGTACTTC

clone_size: .
d_call: .
j_call: TRBJ2-3
v_call: TRBV7-9
cdr3_aa: CASSPGTHSTDTQYF
cdr3_nt: TGTGCCAGCAGCCCTGGGACCCACAGCACAGATACGCAGTATTTT

clone_size: few
d_call: .
j_call: TRBJ2-6
v_call: TRBV6-5
cdr3_aa: CASSKTLSGANVLTF
cdr3_nt: TGTGCCAGCAGTAAGACCCTCTCTGGGGCCAACGTCCTGACTTTC

clone_size: .
d_call: .
j_call: TRBJ2-4
v_call: TRBV5-6
cdr3_aa: CASSLAGTKNIQYF
cdr3_nt: TGTGCCAGCAGCTTGGCAGGGACCAAAAACATTCAGTACTTC

clone_size: medium-sized
d_call: .
j_call: TRBJ2-7
v_call: TRBV2
cdr3_aa: CASSESTVRYEQYF
cdr3_nt: TGTGCCAGCAGTGAATCGACAGTTCGGTACGAGCAGTACTTC

clone_size: .
d_call: TRBD1
j_call: TRBJ1-6
v_call: TRBV4-1
cdr3_aa: CASSQVGQGNSPLHF
cdr3_nt: TGCGCCAGCAGCCAAGTGGGACAGGGAAATTCACCCCTCCACTTT

clone_size: .
d_call: .
j_call: TRBJ1-1
v_call: TRBV5-4
cdr3_aa: CASSLGPGREGTEAFF
cdr3_nt: TGTGCCAGCAGCTTGGGGCCAGGCCGAGAGGGCACTGAAGCTTTCTTT

clone_size: .
d_call: .
j_call: TRBJ2-2
v_call: TRBV10-3
cdr3_aa: CAISEAGRTGELFF
cdr3_nt: TGTGCCATCAGTGAGGCGGGGAGAACCGGGGAGCTGTTTTTT

clone_size: .
d_call: .
j_call: TRBJ2-7
v_call: TRBV27
cdr3_aa: CASSLLGQTYEQYF
cdr3_nt: TGTGCCAGCAGTTTATTGGGACAAACCTACGAGCAGTACTTC

clone_size: .
d_call: TRBD1
j_call: TRBJ2-5
v_call: TRBV9
cdr3_aa: CASSRGRAETQYF
cdr3_nt: TGTGCCAGCTCCAGGGGGCGGGCGGAGACCCAGTACTTC

clone_size: .
d_call: .
j_call: TRBJ1-2
v_call: TRBV5-6
cdr3_aa: CASIKGWGANYGYTF
cdr3_nt: TGTGCCAGCATCAAGGGCTGGGGGGCTAACTATGGCTACACCTTC

clone_size: once
d_call: TRBD1
j_call: TRBJ1-1
v_call: TRBV19
cdr3_aa: CASSMREQGDTEAFF
cdr3_nt: TGTGCCAGTAGTATGAGAGAACAGGGGGACACTGAAGCTTTCTTT

clone_size: once
d_call: TRBD1
j_call: TRBJ1-1
v_call: TRBV9
cdr3_aa: CASSPRGTGGPEAFF
cdr3_nt: TGTGCCAGCAGCCCACGGGGGACAGGGGGCCCTGAAGCTTTCTTT

clone_size: .
d_call: .
j_call: TRBJ1-1
v_call: TRBV18
cdr3_aa: CASSKAYLARAARVVTEAFF
cdr3_nt: TGTGCCAGCTCAAAAGCCTATTTGGCACGGGCCGCCCGGGTGGTGACTGAAGCTTTCTTT

clone_size: .
d_call: .
j_call: TRBJ1-2
v_call: TRBV9
cdr3_aa: CASSVGFGHYGYTF
cdr3_nt: TGTGCCAGCAGCGTAGGTTTTGGACACTATGGCTACACCTTC

clone_size: .
d_call: TRBD1
j_call: TRBJ2-5
v_call: TRBV20-1
cdr3_aa: CSAGTGGTQYF
cdr3_nt: TGCAGTGCTGGGACAGGGGGAACCCAGTACTTC

clone_size: .
d_call: .
j_call: TRBJ2-1
v_call: TRBV5-1
cdr3_aa: CASSLHNEQFF
cdr3_nt: TGCGCCAGCAGCCTCCACAATGAGCAGTTCTTC

clone_size: .
d_call: TRBD2
j_call: TRBJ2-5
v_call: TRBV9
cdr3_aa: CASSVVAGGPQYF
cdr3_nt: TGTGCCAGCAGCGTAGTGGCGGGGGGGCCCCAGTACTTC

clone_size: .
d_call: TRBD1
j_call: TRBJ2-7
v_call: TRBV5-1
cdr3_aa: CASSLTGGGQYF
cdr3_nt: TGCGCCAGCAGCTTGACAGGGGGCGGGCAGTACTTC

clone_size: .
d_call: TRBD1
j_call: TRBJ2-5
v_call: TRBV19
cdr3_aa: CASRTGEVETQYF
cdr3_nt: TGTGCCAGTAGGACAGGGGAGGTTGAGACCCAGTACTTC

clone_size: .
d_call: .
j_call: TRBJ1-5
v_call: TRBV6-5
cdr3_aa: CASSPDRVSNQPQHF
cdr3_nt: TGTGCCAGCAGCCCCGACAGAGTTAGCAATCAGCCCCAGCATTTT

clone_size: .
d_call: .
j_call: TRBJ2-1
v_call: TRBV7-2
cdr3_aa: CASSLVWGAYNEQFF
cdr3_nt: TGTGCCAGCAGCTTAGTATGGGGGGCCTACAATGAGCAGTTCTTC

clone_size: .
d_call: TRBD1
j_call: TRBJ2-5
v_call: TRBV5-1
cdr3_aa: CASSLDVGQGQETQYF
cdr3_nt: TGCGCCAGCAGCTTGGACGTGGGACAGGGTCAAGAGACCCAGTACTTC

clone_size: .
d_call: .
j_call: TRBJ1-1
v_call: TRBV6-5
cdr3_aa: CASSSWDTEAFF
cdr3_nt: TGTGCCAGCAGTTCGTGGGACACTGAAGCTTTCTTT

clone_size: once
d_call: .
j_call: TRBJ2-3
v_call: TRBV5-4
cdr3_aa: CASSYSTGTDTQYF
cdr3_nt: TGTGCCAGCAGCTACTCTACAGGGACAGATACGCAGTATTTT

clone_size: .
d_call: TRBD1
j_call: TRBJ2-1
v_call: TRBV19
cdr3_aa: CASSLRPGQSSYNEQFF
cdr3_nt: TGTGCCAGTAGTCTTCGTCCGGGACAGTCCTCCTACAATGAGCAGTTCTTC

clone_size: .
d_call: .
j_call: TRBJ2-2
v_call: TRBV4-1
cdr3_aa: CASSQGRGQTNTGELFF
cdr3_nt: TGCGCCAGCAGCCAAGGGCGGGGACAGACGAACACCGGGGAGCTGTTTTTT

clone_size: .
d_call: TRBD1
j_call: TRBJ1-2
v_call: TRBV6-4
cdr3_aa: CASSTGTGYGYTF
cdr3_nt: TGTGCCAGCAGTACCGGGACAGGGTATGGCTACACCTTC